The sequence of this T cell receptor beta chain was determined in a study of CD8 T cells in Susac syndrome. Study outcomes and limitations: Only a relatively small number of individuals were included in the TCR sequencing and HLA analysis.

This CDR3 region has 13 residues. Trimming cost V 7 bases and J 5 bases, with 9 bases left between them. In germline, CDR1 is LNHDA, CDR2 SQIVND (reference sequence). Bulk CD8+ and CD4+ cells came from magnetic negative isolation; CD8+ TEMRA by FACS. Reverse transcription of about 0.5 to 1 ug RNA was carried out with random hexamers. It was immunoSEQ multiplex PCR that amplified TCR beta CDR3 across 54 Vbeta and 13 Jbeta. TCRdb re-called the immunoSEQ multiplex PCR reads through MiXCR, storing one row per CDR3 protein. The data contain 100,000 or so distinct CDR3 sequences, less than 95% of them singletons. Turning to this clonotype: Antigen: not known.

This sequence was found in a human donor in good health. V is TRBV19 and J is TRBJ1-6, with D possibly matching TRBD1 (5 bases). Source material: CD8+ T cells from PBMCs. The CDR3 DNA reads as TGTGCCAGTAAGGACACAAATAATTCACCCCTCCACTTT. This gives the protein CASKDTNNSPLHF.